The 27 T cell receptor beta chains reported below all come from one sample, sequenced in a study of blood T cell repertoires in COVID-19. Some clones are missing from TCRdb's copy, which holds only in-frame ones; the method was immunoSEQ multiplex PCR. Of around 140,000 clones listed, approximately 92% are singletons. The sample taken for sequencing was peripheral blood. The receptors stem from a man aged 18 to 29 with COVID-19, enrolled during active disease.

The rearrangement uses TRBV5-6 and TRBJ1-2; 8 bases agree with TRBD1. Germline CDR1 is SGHDT and CDR2 is YYEEEE. Trimming cost V 0 bases and J 4 bases; bases outside gene matches: 11. The CDR3 runs to 17 residues. CDR3 bases: TGTGCCAGCAGCTTGGGCCGACTCCAGGGGGCTGGCTATGGCTACACCTTC. Encoded protein: CASSLGRLQGAGYGYTF. Full variable domain (missing parts from reference TRBV5-6 and TRBJ1-2): DAGVTQSPTHLIKTRGQQVTLRCSPKSGHDTVSWYQQALGQGPQFIFQYYEEEERQRGNFPDRFSGHQFPNYSSELNVNALLLGDSALYLCASSLGRLQGAGYGYTFGSGTRLTVV.

In DNA, the CDR3 is TGTGCCAGCAGCCCCCTCAGGGTACCTAATGAAAAACTGTTTTTT. This translates into CASSPLRVPNEKLFF. The chain combines TRBV11-2 with TRBJ1-4; D might be TRBD1 (5 bases). The germline V gene has CDR1 SGHAT and CDR2 FQNNGV. The CDR3 has 15 amino acids. V gave up 5 bases and J gave up 3 bases, with 13 bases separating them.

The rearrangement links TRBV5-4 to TRBJ2-3; D might be TRBD2 (5 bases). Trimming removed 2 bases at V and 0 bases at J, with 13 bases between. Germline CDR1 reads SGHNT; CDR2 reads YYREEE (reference sequence). The CDR3 sequence is 16 residues long. CDR3 residues: CASSLRTGASTDTQYF. The CDR3 bases are TGTGCCAGCAGCTTAAGGACTGGCGCTAGCACAGATACGCAGTATTTT. The full variable domain, with the rest looked up from reference TRBV5-4 and TRBJ2-3, is ETGVTQSPTHLIKTRGQQVTLRCSSQSGHNTVSWYQQALGQGPQFIFQYYREEENGRGNFPPRFSGLQFPNYSSELNVNALELDDSALYLCASSLRTGASTDTQYFGPGTRLTVL.

This chain connects TRBV28 to TRBJ2-7; the match to TRBD1 covers 8 bases. The CDR3 loop spans 14 amino acids. Germline CDR1 MDHEN, CDR2 SYDVKM. After removal of 6 bases from V and 2 bases from J, the junction contained 6 bases not matched to a gene. This CDR3 is CASRGTGPTYEQYF. The CDR3, as DNA: TGTGCCAGCAGGGGGACAGGCCCGACCTACGAGCAGTACTTC.

The rearrangement uses TRBV10-3 and TRBJ2-3; 11 bases fit TRBD2. V lost 6 bases and J lost 5; bases outside the gene matches: 10. Looked up from germline, CDR1 is ENHRY and CDR2 is SYGVKD. The CDR3 sequence is 16 residues long. The CDR3: CAIRSGTSGGEDTQYF. Written as DNA, the CDR3 is TGTGCCATCAGGTCCGGGACTAGCGGTGGAGAAGATACGCAGTATTTT.

The chain links TRBV3-1 (or the pseudogene TRBV3-2) to TRBJ2-5; TRBD2 agrees at 12 bases. The length of the CDR3 is 17 residues. Germline V gene lookup returns CDR1 LGHDT and CDR2 YNNKEL (reference sequence). Trimming cost V 2 bases and J 4 bases; bases outside gene matches: 8. The CDR3 nucleotides read TGTGCCAGCAGCCAAACTAGCGGGAGGACGGGAGGAGAGACCCAGTACTTC. Residues: CASSQTSGRTGGETQYF.

In regard to this clone: At one of its ends the junction is not consistent with the germline gene, which may arise from a read error. This chain links TRBV28 with TRBJ1-4; 8 nucleotides match TRBD1. The CDR3 runs 14 residues. Germline loops: CDR1 MDHEN, CDR2 SYDVKM. This chain's CDR3 is CASSQTGVHEKLLF. For the CDR3, the DNA is TGTGCCAGCAGCCAGACAGGGGTTCATGAAAAACTGCTTTTT.

The chain couples TRBV29-1 to TRBJ2-5; D may be TRBD1 (5 bases). V was clipped by 4 bases and J by 0 bases, with 12 bases between them. Germline lookup yields CDR1 SQVTM and CDR2 ANQGSEA. The CDR3 totals 14 residues. CDR3 sequence: CSVVSDRDQETQYF. CDR3 nucleotide sequence: TGCAGCGTTGTCTCTGACAGAGACCAAGAGACCCAGTACTTC.

The V and J genes are TRBV9 and TRBJ2-6; no clear D. Germline V CDR1 and CDR2: SGDLS, YYNGEE. V dropped 0 bases and J dropped 0 bases, with 7 bases sitting between them. This CDR3 region has 16 residues. CDR3 DNA sequence: TGTGCCAGCAGCGTAGACGTCTACTCTGGGGCCAACGTCCTGACTTTC. Amino acid sequence: CASSVDVYSGANVLTF. The variable domain in full, with the rest retrieved from reference TRBV9 and TRBJ2-6, is DSGVTQTPKHLITATGQRVTLRCSPRSGDLSVYWYQQSLDQGLQFLIQYYNGEERAKGNILERFSAQQFPDLHSELNLSSLELGDSALYFCASSVDVYSGANVLTFGAGSRLTVL.

The chain is built from TRBV7-8 and TRBJ2-7, with TRBD2 identical over 12 bases. The CDR3 runs to 14 residues. Germline values: CDR1 SGHVS, CDR2 FQNEAQ. V shed 5 bases, J shed 9 bases, and the junction held 8 bases outside the gene matches. This chain's CDR3 is CASSPRTSGNGQYF. The CDR3 DNA reads as TGTGCCAGCAGCCCTCGGACTAGCGGGAATGGGCAGTACTTC.

The chain joins TRBV2 to TRBJ2-7, with D hard to call. This CDR3 is 12 amino acids long. V dropped 4 bases and J dropped 4 bases, with 8 bases sitting between them. Germline CDR1 is SNHLY and CDR2 is FYNNEI. This CDR3 is CASSAGSYEQYF. CDR3 DNA sequence: TGTGCCAGCAGTGCCGGGTCTTACGAGCAGTACTTC.

This chain joins TRBV13 and TRBJ2-4; D is possibly TRBD2 (5 bases). Germline CDR1 and CDR2: PRHDT and FYEKMQ (reference sequence). The CDR3 is made up of 14 amino acids. Between the trimmed V and J ends, which lost 5 bases and 6 bases, there was a span of 14 bases. The CDR3 sequence is CASSTKSGLNIQYF. The CDR3, as DNA: TGTGCCAGCAGCACGAAGAGCGGACTAAACATTCAGTACTTC.

The chain recombines TRBV11-2 with TRBJ2-1, with 10 positions matching TRBD2. In germline, CDR1 is SGHAT, CDR2 FQNNGV. The J segment lost 8 bases and the V segment lost 0 bases, leaving 7 bases of the junction unmatched. CDR3 length: 16 amino acids. CDR3: CASSLDQLAGVHEQFF. CDR3 nucleotides: TGTGCCAGCAGCTTAGATCAGCTAGCGGGAGTCCATGAGCAGTTCTTC.

The rearrangement links TRBV7-8 to TRBJ2-3; D gene uncertain. Trimming cost V 1 base and J 1 base, with 12 bases left between them. The germline CDR1 and CDR2 sequences are SGHVS and FQNEAQ. The CDR3 length is 16 residues. The CDR3 DNA follows: TGTGCCAGCAGCTTAGGCCCTAGTCTTGGCACAGATACGCAGTATTTT. It specifies CASSLGPSLGTDTQYF.

The chain is built from TRBV5-4 and TRBJ2-2, with TRBD2 identical over 8 bases. Germline V lookup: CDR1 SGHNT, CDR2 YYREEE (reference sequence). The CDR3 runs to 15 residues. Unmatched junction bases numbered 3, after V lost 1 base and J lost 4 bases. The CDR3 DNA sequence: TGTGCCAGCAGCTTGTTTACTAGCGGCACCGGGGAGCTGTTTTTT. It specifies CASSLFTSGTGELFF.

Details on this clone: A read error may produce the germline difference seen at one junction end. The chain joins TRBV7-9 to TRBJ2-4, with TRBD1 matching 12 bases. Germline CDR1 reads SEHNR; CDR2 reads FQNEAQ (reference sequence). The length of the CDR3 is 12 residues. The CDR3 nucleotides read TGTGCCAGCAGCTTACTACCGGGACAGGGGGCCTTC. Protein: CASSLLPGQGAF.

This chain uses TRBV11-3 with TRBJ2-3; 7 positions agree with TRBD2. Looked up from germline, CDR1 is SGHNT and CDR2 is YENEEA. The CDR3 spans 15 residues. V shed 5 bases and J 0 bases; nucleotides not matched to a gene: 5. The CDR3, as DNA: TGTGCCAGCAGCCGTAGCGGGCCCAGCACAGATACGCAGTATTTT. Translated: CASSRSGPSTDTQYF.

The chain carries TRBV21-1 and TRBJ2-1; whether TRBD1, the table's D call, matches the DNA was not checked. TRBV21-1 is a pseudogene segment. The CDR3 has 14 amino acids. As DNA, the CDR3 is TGTGCCAGCAGCAAAGTCCAGGGTTCCAATGAGCAGTTCTTC. As protein: CASSKVQGSNEQFF.

The chain carries TRBV5-4 and TRBJ1-2; TRBD1 might be the D (5 bases). V lost 2 bases and J lost 1, with 6 bases in between. The CDR3 extends over 13 amino acids. Germline assignment: CDR1 SGHNT and CDR2 YYREEE (reference sequence). The CDR3 is CASSFDSNYGYTF. CDR3 DNA: TGTGCCAGCAGCTTCGACAGTAACTATGGCTACACCTTC.

The chain uses TRBV20-1 and TRBJ1-1; unclear D gene. CDR1 is DFQATT, CDR2 SNEGSKA, per germline (reference sequence). Between the trimmed V and J ends, which lost 1 base and 11 bases, there was a span of 5 bases. The CDR3 has 9 residues. CDR3 region: CSARASAFF. As DNA, the CDR3 is TGCAGTGCTAGAGCGTCGGCTTTCTTT.

The V gene is TRBV9, the J gene TRBJ2-2; no clear D gene. Trimming stripped 3 bases from V and 7 bases from J, with 13 bases between. Germline V CDR1 and CDR2: SGDLS, YYNGEE. This CDR3 has 14 amino acids. Here the CDR3 reads CASSARQVYGELFF. CDR3 in DNA: TGTGCCAGCAGCGCCCGGCAGGTGTACGGGGAGCTGTTTTTT.

The chain employs TRBV10-2 and TRBJ2-3; 10 nucleotides agree with TRBD2. The V gene end was trimmed by 10 bases and the J gene end by 0 bases; junction bases not matched to a gene: 4. The CDR3 is made up of 14 amino acids. The germline V gene encodes CDR1 WSHSY and CDR2 SAAADI. DNA of the CDR3: TGCGCCACCGTAGCGGGAGGCAGCACAGATACGCAGTATTTT. Protein sequence: CATVAGGSTDTQYF.

This chain connects TRBV14 to TRBJ1-1; D gene uncertain. The V gene lost 2 bases and the J gene lost 3 bases, with 7 bases spanning the gap. Germline-derived CDR1 and CDR2 are SGHDN and FVKESK. The CDR3 covers 13 residues. DNA for the CDR3: TGTGCCAGCAGCCAAATAGAGGACACTGAAGCTTTCTTT. It is translated as CASSQIEDTEAFF.

The chain's CDR3 is CASSVVGTAGELFF. CDR3 in DNA: TGTGCCAGCAGCGTAGTCGGGACAGCCGGGGAGCTGTTTTTT. This sequence joins TRBV9 and TRBJ2-2, with 7 bases identical to TRBD1. The length of the CDR3 is 14 residues. Germline CDR1 SGDLS, CDR2 YYNGEE. V was clipped by 0 bases and J by 6 bases; unmatched bases: 2. The full variable domain, its missing parts supplied by reference TRBV9 and TRBJ2-2, is DSGVTQTPKHLITATGQRVTLRCSPRSGDLSVYWYQQSLDQGLQFLIQYYNGEERAKGNILERFSAQQFPDLHSELNLSSLELGDSALYFCASSVVGTAGELFFGEGSRLTVL.

The V call is TRBV4-3, the J call TRBJ1-2; D is uncertain. V was cut by 1 base and J by 6 bases, with 12 bases left in between. The length of the CDR3 is 14 residues. Germline assignment: CDR1 LGHNA and CDR2 YSLEER. The CDR3 DNA reads TGCGCCAGCAGCCAAGGGCCAGGAAACAATGGCTACACCTTC. Residues: CASSQGPGNNGYTF.

This chain uses TRBV3-1 (or the pseudogene TRBV3-2) with TRBJ2-1; 11 bases agree with TRBD2. Germline V gene lookup returns CDR1 LGHDT and CDR2 YNNKEL (reference sequence). The CDR3 extends over 16 amino acids. V shed 1 base and J 7 bases; nucleotides not matched to a gene: 6. In DNA form, the CDR3 reads TGTGCCAGCAGCCAAGCCCCTAGCGGGAGGTATAATGAGCAGTTCTTC. Protein: CASSQAPSGRYNEQFF.

The chain couples TRBV4-3 to TRBJ2-3; 7 bases agree with TRBD2. V lost 4 bases to trimming and J lost 3 bases; unmatched junction nucleotides: 10. The CDR3 has 16 amino acids. Germline V gene sequence: CDR1 LGHNA, CDR2 YSLEER. For the CDR3, the DNA is TGCGCCAGCAGCCCTACCGCGCTAGCGGATACAGATACGCAGTATTTT. Its translation is CASSPTALADTDTQYF.